This passage covers 20 T cell receptor beta chains from one sample sequenced in a study of OX40 agonist ivuxolimab in advanced cancers. The protocol was immunoSEQ multiplex PCR, while the TCRdb copy is restricted to in-frame clones and leaves out a portion. The table has tens of thousands of clones, roughly 90% seen once; the top ten hold 2.6%. Sample: CD4+ or CD8+ T cells sorted from blood, taken in a trial of the OX40 agonist ivuxolimab. The receptors were sampled from an adult with an advanced solid tumor such as melanoma, head and neck, liver or kidney cancer.

The CDR3 spells CASSSGLAGLYEQYF. The CDR3 coding sequence is TGTGCCAGCAGCTCGGGACTAGCGGGACTCTACGAGCAGTACTTC. V and J are TRBV5-4 and TRBJ2-7; 13 nucleotides agree with TRBD2. Germline V gives CDR1 SGHNT, CDR2 YYREEE (reference sequence). This CDR3 spans 15 amino acids. The ends lost 3 bases at V and 3 bases at J; junction bases unmatched: 3.

This chain connects TRBV5-1 to TRBJ2-3; 12 nucleotides line up with TRBD2. Per the germline V gene, CDR1 is SGHRS and CDR2 is YFSETQ. After removal of 1 base from V and 6 bases from J, the junction contained 9 bases not matched to a gene. The CDR3 is 17 residues long. CDR3 in amino acids: CASSLQPSGRVTDTQYF. CDR3 nucleotide sequence: TGCGCCAGCAGCTTGCAACCTAGCGGGAGGGTGACGGATACGCAGTATTTT.

This chain joins TRBV28 and TRBJ2-7; TRBD1 matches at 12 bases. After removal of 0 bases from V and 1 base from J, the junction contained 10 bases not matched to a gene. Germline loops: CDR1 MDHEN, CDR2 SYDVKM. The CDR3 contains 19 residues. The CDR3 DNA is TGTGCCAGCAGTTTATGGGGTGGTGGGACAGGGGGCAATTCCTACGAGCAGTACTTC. Translating gives CASSLWGGGTGGNSYEQYF.

The rearrangement uses TRBV11-2 and TRBJ2-1; 12 nucleotides match TRBD2. V lost 2 bases and J lost 9; bases outside the gene matches: 8. The CDR3 runs to 16 residues. Germline loops: CDR1 SGHAT, CDR2 FQNNGV. The CDR3 nucleotides read TGTGCCAGCAGCTTACTACTAGCGGGAGGTTTGAGTGAGCAGTTCTTC. It specifies CASSLLLAGGLSEQFF.

The chain is built from TRBV18 and TRBJ2-7; 8 nucleotides line up with TRBD1. This CDR3 contains 15 residues. The junction had 5 bases not matched to a gene; V was cut back by 1 base and J by 3 bases. Per germline, CDR1 KGHSH and CDR2 LQKENI. The CDR3 loop is CASSPRVGQDYEQYF. In DNA form, the CDR3 reads TGTGCCAGCTCACCACGGGTGGGACAGGACTACGAGCAGTACTTC.

The J gene is TRBJ2-2, the V gene TRBV6-1; D gene ambiguous. Germline-derived CDR1 and CDR2 are MNHNS and SASEGT. This CDR3 has 14 amino acids. The ends were cut back, 9 bases at V and 2 bases at J, with 13 bases in the middle. The CDR3 protein is CASTRPPNTGELFF. Written as DNA, the CDR3 is TGTGCCAGTACAAGACCACCTAACACCGGGGAGCTGTTTTTT.

V usage is TRBV11-2 and J usage is TRBJ2-1, with unresolved D. With 1 base removed from V and 9 bases from J, the gap between germline ends came to 19 bases. Germline CDR1 reads SGHAT; CDR2 reads FQNNGV. The CDR3 consists of 16 residues. In nucleotides, the CDR3 is TGTGCCAGCAGCTTAGGCCTTTCGCTAGAAAAGGCTGAGCAGTTCTTC. Protein sequence: CASSLGLSLEKAEQFF.

This chain connects TRBV25-1 to TRBJ1-1; D may be TRBD1 (5 bases). Per the germline V gene, CDR1 is MGHDK and CDR2 is SYGVNS. This CDR3 has 15 amino acids. V dropped 5 bases and J dropped 1 base, with 14 bases sitting between them. CDR3 amino acids: CASSQNPGRNTEAFF. The CDR3 DNA is TGTGCCAGCAGTCAGAATCCGGGACGGAACACTGAAGCTTTCTTT.

The V call is TRBV7-2, the J call TRBJ2-2; possibly TRBD1 for D (6 bases). Germline lookup yields CDR1 SGHTA and CDR2 FQGNSA. V shed 8 bases and J shed 0 bases, with 7 bases lying between them. CDR3 length: 13 residues. CDR3 sequence: CASDRSNTGELFF. The CDR3 region has the DNA TGTGCCAGCGACAGGTCGAACACCGGGGAGCTGTTTTTT.

The V and J genes are TRBV10-3 and TRBJ2-3, with 7 bases fitting TRBD2. This CDR3 has 16 residues. The J segment lost 4 bases and the V segment lost 0 bases, leaving 7 bases of the junction unmatched. Germline CDR1 reads ENHRY; CDR2 reads SYGVKD. The CDR3 reads CAISESGRGGSDTQYF. As DNA, the CDR3 is TGTGCCATCAGTGAGTCCGGGCGGGGAGGGTCAGATACGCAGTATTTT.

The chain joins TRBV19 to TRBJ1-2; perhaps TRBD1 as D (5 bases). The V and J ends lost 3 bases and 7 bases respectively, with 12 bases between them. Germline CDR1 and CDR2: LNHDA and SQIVND (reference sequence). The CDR3 extends over 13 amino acids. For the CDR3, the DNA is TGTGCCAGTAGTATCCGTAGTGGGGGTGGCTACACCTTC. Translated, it gives CASSIRSGGGYTF.

This clone showed up just once. This sequence joins TRBV5-4 and TRBJ2-7; D uncertain. The CDR3 covers 13 residues. V lost 0 bases and J 2 bases, leaving 6 bases between the germline ends. Germline loops: CDR1 SGHNT, CDR2 YYREEE (reference sequence). CDR3 in DNA: TGTGCCAGCAGCTTGGAGGCAGCCTACGAGCAGTACTTC. Its translation is CASSLEAAYEQYF.

The J gene is TRBJ1-5, the V gene TRBV10-3; D remains unclear. Germline V gives CDR1 ENHRY, CDR2 SYGVKD. The CDR3 extends over 13 amino acids. V gave up 3 bases and J gave up 2 bases, with 5 bases separating them. CDR3 region: CAISDPGNQPQHF. CDR3 coding DNA: TGTGCCATCAGTGACCCGGGCAATCAGCCCCAGCATTTT.

V usage is TRBV6-4 and J usage is TRBJ2-5; 12 nucleotides align to TRBD2. Germline lookup yields CDR1 MRHNA and CDR2 SNTAGT. Germline trimming cut 5 bases from V and 3 bases from J; bases unmatched to any gene: 1. The CDR3 length is 14 residues. The CDR3 nucleotides are TGTGCCAGCAGTAGACTAGCGGGAGAAGAGACCCAGTACTTC. Encoded protein: CASSRLAGEETQYF.

V usage is TRBV18 and J usage is TRBJ1-1, with TRBD1 identical over 8 bases. The CDR3 length is 13 residues. The V and J ends lost 1 base and 7 bases, in that order; junction bases with no gene match: 2. Per germline, CDR1 KGHSH and CDR2 LQKENI. CDR3: CASSPRDRSEAFF. The CDR3 DNA is TGTGCCAGCTCACCACGGGACAGGAGTGAAGCTTTCTTT.

CDR3 loop: CASSVGGASNQPQHF. DNA for the CDR3: TGTGCCAGCAGTGTCGGCGGGGCGAGCAATCAGCCCCAGCATTTT. The chain couples TRBV25-1 to TRBJ1-5, with D possibly being TRBD1 (5 bases). The CDR3 contains 15 residues. The V gene's germline CDR1 is MGHDK and CDR2 SYGVNS. Deletions cut 4 bases from V and 1 base from J, with 11 bases between.

V gene TRBV7-9 combines with J gene TRBJ1-4; D gene unclear. V lost 7 bases and J lost 7, with 13 bases in between. The germline gives CDR1 SEHNR, CDR2 FQNEAQ (reference sequence). CDR3 length: 13 residues. CDR3 amino acids: CASTRSGSEKLFF. DNA for the CDR3: TGTGCCAGCACAAGGTCCGGCAGTGAAAAACTGTTTTTT.

This chain connects TRBV28 to TRBJ1-4; D perhaps matches TRBD1 (6 bases). V shed 4 bases and J shed 8 bases, with 20 bases lying between them. There are 16 residues in the CDR3. Germline V gene sequence: CDR1 MDHEN, CDR2 SYDVKM. The CDR3 loop reads CASSSLQGSIGEKLFF. CDR3 nucleotide sequence: TGTGCCAGCAGTTCCTTGCAGGGGTCTATAGGGGAAAAACTGTTTTTT.

This chain connects TRBV2 to TRBJ2-6; no firm D call. Between the trimmed V and J ends, which lost 2 bases and 0 bases, there was a span of 11 bases. The CDR3 length is 17 residues. Germline loops: CDR1 SNHLY, CDR2 FYNNEI. This CDR3 is CASSERGRSSGANVLTF. CDR3 sequence (DNA): TGTGCCAGCAGTGAACGAGGACGAAGCTCTGGGGCCAACGTCCTGACTTTC.

The rearrangement joins TRBV28 to TRBJ1-2, with no clear D. The CDR3 contains 16 residues. Germline loops: CDR1 MDHEN, CDR2 SYDVKM. The V and J ends lost 7 bases and 2 bases respectively, with 20 bases between them. Here the CDR3 reads CASISEQAARNYGYTF. CDR3 DNA sequence: TGTGCCAGCATTTCTGAGCAGGCAGCGAGAAACTATGGCTACACCTTC.